This TCR beta chain is from a study of blood T cell repertoires in COVID-19. Method: immunoSEQ multiplex PCR; TCRdb's copy keeps in-frame clones and lacks some. Here the sample spans 180,000 or so clones, around 87% being singletons. The junction had 2 bases not matched to a gene; V was cut back by 3 bases and J by 2 bases. CDR3 length: 14 residues. Germline V gene lookup returns CDR1 KGHSH and CDR2 LQKENI. This receptor was obtained from a man aged 40-50 years with active or convalescent COVID-19. Source material: peripheral blood. V is TRBV18 and J is TRBJ1-1, with 8 bases lining up with TRBD1. CDR3 protein: CASSPRGQNTEAFF. CDR3 nucleotides: TGTGCCAGCTCACCCAGGGGGCAAAACACTGAAGCTTTCTTT. The full variable domain, completed using reference TRBV18 and TRBJ1-1, is NAGVMQNPRHLVRRRGQEARLRCSPMKGHSHVYWYRQLPEEGLKFMVYLQKENIIDESGMPKERFSAEFPKEGPSILRIQQVVRGDSAAYFCASSPRGQNTEAFFGQGTRLTVV.